This entry concerns a single TCR beta chain. Its antigen is unidentified. This sample stems from a study of T cell responses to AZD1222 COVID-19 vaccine. Study details: Researchers grouped second doses given at about 4 or about 12 weeks into one pool. General study points: Scientists sampled the repertoires only once the peak T cell response had passed. Clonal diversity may have been underestimated in mostly white British donors.

Using immunoSEQ multiplex PCR, the repertoire was profiled, and TCRdb retains in-frame clones only, with some absent. The sample records roughly 150,000 clones, about 90% being singletons. This TCR was sampled from an adult in good health. Sequencing was performed on peripheral blood, taken on day 0 of AZD1222 vaccination.

The chain's CDR3 is CASSQQGNYGYTF. The CDR3 DNA reads TGTGCCAGCAGTCAACAGGGAAACTATGGCTACACCTTC. The chain has TRBV12-3 or TRBV12-4 and TRBJ1-2, with D maybe TRBD1 (6 bases). Trimming took off 5 bases at V and 2 bases at J, with 9 bases between the two ends. CDR3 length: 13 residues.